The clone carrying this TCR beta chain was observed a single time. Using immunoSEQ multiplex PCR, the repertoire was profiled, and TCRdb retains in-frame clones only, with some absent. The table includes around 30,000 clones, 70% to 90% detected once. This record belongs to a study of T cell changes during pregnancy in multiple sclerosis. V shed 0 bases, J shed 5 bases, and the junction held 12 bases outside the gene matches. The CDR3 is 18 amino acids. Germline V lookup: CDR1 LNHDA, CDR2 SQIVND (reference sequence). This chain connects TRBV19 to TRBJ1-4; TRBD1 aligns across 7 bases. The sequencing here drew on CD8+ T cells from peripheral blood mononuclear cells, taken in the third trimester of pregnancy. This TCR came from a female donor with multiple sclerosis, enrolled in a pregnancy study. CDR3 protein: CASSIDREQGKENEKLFF. The DNA of the CDR3 is TGTGCCAGTAGTATAGATCGAGAACAGGGGAAGGAGAATGAAAAACTGTTTTTT.